This TCR beta chain appears in the sequencing data of a study of T cells in Graves' hyperthyroidism and ophthalmopathy. Researchers took RNA transcripts and amplified the TCR beta CDR3 regions from them. Primed by the HTBI set, a first-round RT-PCR was run on the TCR CDR3. TCRdb passed the multiplex PCR reads through MiXCR, listing each CDR3 protein once. The profile shows 550,000 to 650,000 distinct CDR3 sequences, approximately 14% of them singletons. The sequence came from a woman in her 40s with Graves' hyperthyroidism. Sequencing was done on a sample of blood.

The CDR3 nucleotides are TGTGCCAGCAGTTTACCTCGGACAGATCAAGAGACCCAGTACTTC. Encoded protein: CASSLPRTDQETQYF. The chain has TRBV28 and TRBJ2-5; the D gene is possibly TRBD1 (6 bases). V shed 2 bases and J shed 2 bases, with 12 bases lying between them. This CDR3 comprises 15 residues. The germline gives CDR1 MDHEN, CDR2 SYDVKM.